Below, one TCR beta chain is given with its context. In the study's own analysis: Amplified reference gene primers provided the basis for estimating nucleated cell counts. TCRdb keeps only in-frame clones here, not all; method: immunoSEQ multiplex PCR. V and J calls and clone size come straight from that table; D and trimming were deduced from the DNA. This repertoire shows about 80,000 clones, about 78% found once; its top ten account for more than 15%. CDR3 length: 13 amino acids. Trimming shortened V by 4 bases and J by 2 bases, and 8 bases separated the two germline ends. Germline V gene data show CDR1 as MNHEY and CDR2 as SMNVEV (reference sequence). This entry is derived from a study of blood T cell repertoires in COVID-19. About the research overall: The origin of the acute and convalescent COVID-19 samples was the United States, Italy and Spain. PBMCs, B-cell-depleted T cells, or T cells provided the cDNA or gDNA that made up the material.

The V and J genes are TRBV27 and TRBJ2-5; D is possibly TRBD1 (5 bases). This clonotype originated in a human donor in a cohort sampled during active COVID-19. Sequenced input: peripheral blood. CDR3 DNA sequence: TGTGCCAGCAGTTCGGACATTCAAGAGACCCAGTACTTC. Translated, it gives CASSSDIQETQYF.